This T cell receptor beta chain emerged from a study of OX40 agonist ivuxolimab in advanced cancers. Across the study: Hepatocellular carcinoma, melanoma, renal cell or head and neck cancer occurred in dose-escalation patients.

Any history of autoimmune disease or systemic immunosuppression disqualified patients. This CDR3 is 12 amino acids long. With 6 bases removed from V and 1 base from J, the gap between germline ends came to 9 bases. Germline values: CDR1 SQVTM, CDR2 ANQGSEA. The assay was immunoSEQ multiplex PCR, and TCRdb's table has in-frame clones only and misses some. Altogether 55,000 to 80,000 clones are present, approximately 84% being singletons, with the ten largest covering roughly 9.2%. The rearrangement links TRBV29-1 to TRBJ1-1; a possible D gene is TRBD1 (6 bases). The sequenced sample was CD4+ or CD8+ T cells sorted from blood, obtained in a trial of the OX40 agonist ivuxolimab. The clonotype was recovered from an adult with an advanced solid tumor such as melanoma, head and neck, liver or kidney cancer. The CDR3 spells CSVDSQNTEAFF. The DNA for the CDR3 is TGCAGCGTGGACAGCCAGAACACTGAAGCTTTCTTT. The complete variable domain, with remaining parts taken from reference TRBV29-1 and TRBJ1-1, reads SAVISQKPSRDICQRGTSLTIQCQVDSQVTMMFWYRQQPGQSLTLIATANQGSEATYESGFVIDKFPISRPNLTFSTLTVSNMSPEDSSIYLCSVDSQNTEAFFGQGTRLTVV.